These T cell receptor beta chains were read from a single sample in a study of shared clonotypes between healthy human individuals. Libraries were prepared by immunoSEQ multiplex PCR; TCRdb keeps only in-frame clonotypes and omits some of them. In the table there are roughly 2,300,000 clones, 85% to 95% of which are singletons. Material for sequencing was naive CD4+ T cells from PBMCs. These receptors originate from a man in his late teens or twenties in good health. Some clones in this sample may be carry-over from other donors' samples. Both conserved end residues are part of each CDR3. The D gene is left open where the match is weak. Expanded clones get a size class; other rows say once, few or many, or leave the size out.

>TRBV7-2|18|-|TRBJ1-4|-
CASSLVGSGAPTNEKLFF
TGTGCCAGCAGCTTAGTTGGGTCCGGGGCGCCAACTAATGAAAAACTGTTTTTT
>TRBV4-2|15|TRBD1|TRBJ1-4|-
CASSPGTGDNEKLFF
TGTGCCAGCAGCCCGGGGACAGGGGATAATGAAAAACTGTTTTTT
>TRBV28|16|TRBD1|TRBJ1-5|-
CASSLTGQGLRQPQHF
TGTGCCAGCAGTTTAACCGGACAGGGGTTGCGTCAGCCCCAGCATTTT
>TRBV28|20|TRBD1|TRBJ2-2|-
CASSYFGGTGGIANTGELFF
TGTGCCAGCAGTTATTTCGGGGGGACAGGGGGTATCGCGAACACCGGGGAGCTGTTTTTT
>TRBV6-6|15|-|TRBJ1-4|-
CASSPANGGSEKLFF
TGTGCCAGCAGTCCGGCCAACGGGGGAAGTGAAAAACTGTTTTTT
>TRBV2|19|TRBD1|TRBJ2-2|-
CASSNTRTGGPSNTGELFF
TGTGCCAGCAGCAATACAAGGACAGGGGGCCCCTCCAACACCGGGGAGCTGTTTTTT
>TRBV18|16|-|TRBJ2-2|-
CASSRLQGSGTGELFF
TGTGCCAGCTCACGGCTACAGGGATCGGGCACCGGGGAGCTGTTTTTT
>TRBV11-1|16|-|TRBJ2-6|-
CASRGEVFSGANVLTF
TGTGCCAGCAGGGGGGAGGTCTTCTCTGGGGCCAACGTCCTGACTTTC
>TRBV5-1|15|TRBD2|TRBJ2-7|-
CASSLGTSGAYEQYF
TGCGCCAGCAGCTTGGGCACTAGCGGCGCCTACGAGCAGTACTTC
>TRBV6-1|14|-|TRBJ2-7|-
CASSEDNLTGEQYF
TGTGCCAGCAGTGAAGATAACCTCACCGGCGAGCAGTACTTC
>TRBV28|12|-|TRBJ2-2|-
CASSSDTGELFF
TGTGCCAGCAGTTCGGACACCGGGGAGCTGTTTTTT
>TRBV18|15|-|TRBJ1-1|few
CASSLGTLMNTEAFF
TGTGCCAGCTCATTAGGGACACTCATGAACACTGAAGCTTTCTTT
>TRBV6-1|14|TRBD1|TRBJ1-4|-
CASSEMGQGEKLFF
TGTGCCAGCAGTGAAATGGGACAGGGTGAAAAACTGTTTTTT
>TRBV5-4|17|TRBD1|TRBJ2-6|once
CASSQGQNLAGANVLTF
TGTGCCAGCAGCCAGGGACAGAACTTAGCTGGGGCCAACGTCCTGACTTTC
>TRBV28|14|-|TRBJ2-7|-
CASTSPPLAYEQYF
TGTGCCAGCACCTCCCCCCCACTAGCCTACGAGCAGTACTTC
>TRBV14|15|TRBD1|TRBJ2-1|once
CASSRRRDSLNEQFF
TGTGCCAGCAGCCGACGACGGGACAGTCTGAATGAGCAGTTCTTC
>TRBV6-5|14|-|TRBJ2-7|once
CASSYRSGVYEQYF
TGTGCCAGCAGTTACCGGTCAGGGGTGTACGAGCAGTACTTC
>TRBV29-1|14|-|TRBJ1-3|-
CSARLTGPGNTIYF
TGCAGCGCCAGACTGACGGGGCCTGGAAACACCATATATTTT
>TRBV6-6|14|-|TRBJ2-2|-
CASSYSMNTGELFF
TGTGCCAGCAGTTACTCGATGAACACCGGGGAGCTGTTTTTT
>TRBV9|16|-|TRBJ1-1|-
CASSVEPDPAGTEAFF
TGTGCCAGCAGCGTAGAGCCCGACCCGGCGGGCACTGAAGCTTTCTTT
>TRBV5-1|16|TRBD2|TRBJ2-5|-
CASSLSSGRAGETQYF
TGCGCCAGCAGCTTGTCTAGCGGGAGGGCCGGGGAGACCCAGTACTTC
>TRBV7-9|15|-|TRBJ2-2|-
CASSLGGTTRGELFF
TGTGCCAGCAGCTTAGGCGGGACGACGAGGGGGGAGCTGTTTTTT
>TRBV29-1|12|-|TRBJ1-1|-
CSVENGITEAFF
TGCAGCGTTGAAAATGGAATCACTGAAGCTTTCTTT
>TRBV18|16|TRBD2|TRBJ2-3|-
CASSPRTSGSADTQYF
TGTGCCAGCTCACCAAGGACTAGCGGGAGTGCAGATACGCAGTATTTT
>TRBV15|14|-|TRBJ2-1|-
CATSRGGRGNEQFF
TGTGCCACCAGCAGAGGGGGGCGGGGCAATGAGCAGTTCTTC
>TRBV7-9|12|-|TRBJ2-7|-
CASSEQGYEQYF
TGTGCCAGCAGCGAACAGGGCTACGAGCAGTACTTC
>TRBV2|15|-|TRBJ1-2|-
CASSDNQGLGYGYTF
TGTGCCAGCAGTGACAACCAGGGGCTCGGCTATGGCTACACCTTC
>TRBV11-2|13|-|TRBJ2-3|-
CASSLSSTDTQYF
TGTGCCAGCAGCTTATCCAGCACAGATACGCAGTATTTT
>TRBV6-1|15|-|TRBJ2-1|-
CASRTGPSPYNEQFF
TGTGCCAGCAGGACCGGACCCTCCCCTTACAATGAGCAGTTCTTC
>TRBV6-6|13|-|TRBJ2-7|-
CASSYNGVYEQYF
TGTGCCAGCAGTTATAATGGGGTCTACGAGCAGTACTTC
>TRBV7-6|16|-|TRBJ2-7|-
CASSAGARGNPYEQYF
TGTGCCAGCAGCGCTGGGGCAAGGGGAAACCCCTACGAGCAGTACTTC
>TRBV5-5|14|TRBD1|TRBJ2-7|once
CASSLGQGADEQYF
TGTGCCAGCAGCTTAGGACAGGGGGCTGACGAGCAGTACTTC
>TRBV7-8|14|TRBD2|TRBJ2-7|-
CASAVASGGYEQYF
TGTGCCAGCGCTGTGGCTAGCGGTGGCTACGAGCAGTACTTC
>TRBV29-1|14|-|TRBJ2-3|-
CSGEGVADTDTQYF
TGCAGCGGTGAGGGGGTAGCGGACACAGATACGCAGTATTTT
>TRBV5-1|15|-|TRBJ2-6|-
CASSPDSSGANVLTF
TGCGCCAGCAGCCCAGACAGTTCTGGGGCCAACGTCCTGACTTTC
>TRBV30|16|-|TRBJ2-1|-
CAWSPPPVLAYNEQFF
TGTGCCTGGAGTCCCCCGCCAGTCCTAGCCTACAATGAGCAGTTCTTC
>TRBV9|17|TRBD2|TRBJ2-1|-
CASSVQFLSSGSIEQFF
TGTGCCAGCAGCGTACAGTTTTTGTCTAGCGGGAGTATTGAGCAGTTCTTC
>TRBV10-1|13|-|TRBJ1-1|few
CASTENGNTEAFF
TGCGCCAGCACCGAGAACGGGAACACTGAAGCTTTCTTT
>TRBV19|15|-|TRBJ2-1|-
CASSIKASSYNEQFF
TGTGCCAGTAGTATCAAGGCTAGCTCCTACAATGAGCAGTTCTTC
>TRBV28|14|TRBD1|TRBJ2-1|-
CASSSGQGINEQFF
TGTGCCAGCAGTTCGGGACAGGGGATCAATGAGCAGTTCTTC
>TRBV4-1|20|TRBD1|TRBJ2-4|-
CASSRMIRDRGRTAKNIQYF
TGCGCCAGCAGCCGAATGATCCGGGACAGGGGTAGAACAGCCAAAAACATTCAGTACTTC
>TRBV9|14|-|TRBJ2-5|-
CASSVGSRLETQYF
TGTGCCAGCAGCGTAGGATCTAGGTTGGAGACCCAGTACTTC
>TRBV9|15|-|TRBJ1-2|-
CASSTMTAYSYGYTF
TGTGCCAGCAGCACGATGACCGCCTATTCCTATGGCTACACCTTC
>TRBV29-1|14|-|TRBJ2-7|-
CSVGQVGTTYEQYF
TGCAGCGTTGGGCAGGTTGGTACAACCTACGAGCAGTACTTC
>TRBV14|15|TRBD1|TRBJ1-1|-
CASSHLDRAGTEAFF
TGTGCCAGCAGCCACCTAGACAGGGCTGGCACTGAAGCTTTCTTT
>TRBV6-5|15|-|TRBJ1-4|-
CASTQSGGTNEKLFF
TGTGCCAGCACCCAGAGTGGGGGCACTAATGAAAAACTGTTTTTT
>TRBV28|13|-|TRBJ2-7|-
CASGGTPTYEQYF
TGTGCCAGCGGAGGGACCCCGACCTACGAGCAGTACTTC
>TRBV18|15|TRBD1|TRBJ1-1|-
CASSPWDRTNTEAFF
TGTGCCAGCTCACCATGGGACAGGACGAACACTGAAGCTTTCTTT
>TRBV18|12|-|TRBJ2-7|-
CASSPRGGEQYF
TGTGCCAGCTCACCCCGGGGAGGCGAGCAGTACTTC
>TRBV18|16|-|TRBJ2-4|-
CASSPTGRQPKNIQYF
TGTGCCAGCTCACCGACAGGGAGGCAGCCAAAAAACATTCAGTACTTC
>TRBV9|15|-|TRBJ2-3|-
CASSPRGGPTDTQYF
TGTGCCAGCAGCCCCAGGGGAGGGCCGACAGATACGCAGTATTTT
>TRBV28|14|-|TRBJ2-7|-
CASSESGMAYEQYF
TGTGCCAGCAGTGAATCAGGGATGGCCTACGAGCAGTACTTC
>TRBV18|14|-|TRBJ2-3|-
CASSPWSGPDTQYF
TGTGCCAGCTCACCTTGGTCAGGTCCAGATACGCAGTATTTT
>TRBV29-1|14|-|TRBJ1-5|-
CSARGGDSNQPQHF
TGCAGCGCCCGAGGGGGGGATAGCAATCAGCCCCAGCATTTT
>TRBV18|15|TRBD1|TRBJ2-1|-
CASSPTLTGNLEQFF
TGTGCCAGCTCCCCCACCTTGACAGGGAATTTGGAGCAGTTCTTC